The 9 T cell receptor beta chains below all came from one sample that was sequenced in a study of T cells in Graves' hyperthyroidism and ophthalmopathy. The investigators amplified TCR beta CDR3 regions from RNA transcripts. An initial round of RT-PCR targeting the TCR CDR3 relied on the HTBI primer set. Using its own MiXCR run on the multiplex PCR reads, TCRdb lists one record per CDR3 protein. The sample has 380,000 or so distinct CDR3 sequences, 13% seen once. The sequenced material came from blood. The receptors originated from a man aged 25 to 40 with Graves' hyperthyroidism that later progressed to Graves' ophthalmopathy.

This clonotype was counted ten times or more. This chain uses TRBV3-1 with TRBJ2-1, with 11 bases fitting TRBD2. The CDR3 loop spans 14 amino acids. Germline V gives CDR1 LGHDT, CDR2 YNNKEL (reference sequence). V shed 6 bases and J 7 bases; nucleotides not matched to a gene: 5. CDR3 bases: TGTGCCAGCAGGCATAGCGGGGGGGATAATGAGCAGTTCTTC. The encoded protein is CASRHSGGDNEQFF.

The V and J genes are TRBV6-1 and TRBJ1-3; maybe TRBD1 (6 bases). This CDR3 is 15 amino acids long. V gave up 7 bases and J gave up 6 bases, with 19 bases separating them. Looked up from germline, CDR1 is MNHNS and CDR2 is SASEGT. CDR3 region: CASTPLGGTENTIYF. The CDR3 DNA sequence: TGTGCCAGCACCCCACTCGGGGGCACTGAAAACACCATATATTTT.

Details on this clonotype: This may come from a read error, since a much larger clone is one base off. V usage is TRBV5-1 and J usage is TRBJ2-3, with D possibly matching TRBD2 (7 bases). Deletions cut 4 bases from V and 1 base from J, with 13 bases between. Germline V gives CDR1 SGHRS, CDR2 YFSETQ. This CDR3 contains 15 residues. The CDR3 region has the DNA TGCGCCAGCAGCACCCTAGGGGGGGGCACAGATACGCAGTATTTT. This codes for CASSTLGGGTDTQYF.

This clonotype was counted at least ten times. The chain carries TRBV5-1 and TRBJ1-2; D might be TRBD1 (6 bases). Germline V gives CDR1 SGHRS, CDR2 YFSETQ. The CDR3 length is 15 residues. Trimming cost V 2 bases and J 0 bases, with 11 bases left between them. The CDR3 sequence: CASSLSGATNYGYTF. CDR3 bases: TGCGCCAGCAGCTTATCAGGGGCCACTAACTATGGCTACACCTTC.

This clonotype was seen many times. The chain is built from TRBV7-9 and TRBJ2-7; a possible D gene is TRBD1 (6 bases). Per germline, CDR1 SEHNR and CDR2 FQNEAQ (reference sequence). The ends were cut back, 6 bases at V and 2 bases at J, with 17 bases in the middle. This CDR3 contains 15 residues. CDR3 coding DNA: TGTGCCAGCAGAAGCAGTCGGGACACAACCTACGAGCAGTACTTC. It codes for CASRSSRDTTYEQYF.

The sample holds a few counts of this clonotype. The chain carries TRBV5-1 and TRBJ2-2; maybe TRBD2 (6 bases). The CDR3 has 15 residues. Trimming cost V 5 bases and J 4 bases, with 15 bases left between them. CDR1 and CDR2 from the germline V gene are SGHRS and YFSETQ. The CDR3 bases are TGCGCCAGCAGGTGGATCGGGGGATCCACCGGGGAGCTGTTTTTT. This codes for CASRWIGGSTGELFF.

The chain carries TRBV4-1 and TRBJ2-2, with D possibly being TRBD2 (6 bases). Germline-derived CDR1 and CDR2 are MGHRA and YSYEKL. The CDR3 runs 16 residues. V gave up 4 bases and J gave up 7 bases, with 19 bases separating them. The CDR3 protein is CASSRRGPLKGGELFF. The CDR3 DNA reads TGCGCCAGCAGCCGGAGGGGACCACTCAAAGGCGGGGAGCTGTTTTTT.

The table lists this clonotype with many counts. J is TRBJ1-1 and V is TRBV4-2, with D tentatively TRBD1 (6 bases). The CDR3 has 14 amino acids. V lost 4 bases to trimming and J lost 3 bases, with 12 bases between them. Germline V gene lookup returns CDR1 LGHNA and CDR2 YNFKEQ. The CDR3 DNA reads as TGTGCCAGCAGCCCGAGGGACACCTACACTGAAGCTTTCTTT. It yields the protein CASSPRDTYTEAFF.

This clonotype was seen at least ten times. The CDR3 protein is CASSLRAGEVRPQHF. The CDR3 region has the DNA TGTGCCAGCAGCCTCCGAGCCGGGGAAGTACGGCCCCAGCATTTT. The rearrangement uses TRBV7-2 and TRBJ1-5; the D is unclear. Trimming cost V 5 bases and J 9 bases, with 20 bases left between them. The CDR3 consists of 15 residues. Germline loops: CDR1 SGHTA, CDR2 FQGNSA.